This T cell receptor (beta chain) was recovered during a study of cytomegalovirus exposure and HLA in healthy donors (dated by TCRdb to the late 2010s). About the investigation overall: In an earlier analysis of roughly 500 of the donors, approximately 300 Gb of sequence data and some 100 million unique TCR beta sequences from some 170 million T cells were reported. About 300 gigabases of sequencing data and around 90 million unique TCR sequences made up an early release that covered approximately 700 HLA-typed donors. Of the approximately 400 genotyped donors, 65% to 90% fell in the genetic ancestry cluster associated with self-reported Caucasian donors. The study aimed to test whether cataloging public T cell receptors could reveal signatures of past pathogen exposure. Using immunosequencing, the study profiled T cell repertoires from fewer than 850 subjects and related those repertoires to cytomegalovirus serostatus. Besides the first cohort of roughly 640 subjects, a separate validation cohort made up of 120 different subjects was used. To predict cytomegalovirus infection status, the study brought together high-throughput TCR immunosequencing, statistical association of individual TCRs with disease status, and machine learning. In a later analysis, previously published TCR beta repertoires from roughly 710 donors were re-analyzed and high-resolution HLA genotyping was added so that TCR occurrence patterns could be studied. In the later analysis, no new phenotypic data were used to find candidate immune exposures; instead, reliance was placed on TCR beta sequences and their occurrence across donors. To decide whether each TCR beta V gene segment behaved as functional or pseudogenic, an earlier analysis of over 500 of the donors relied on high-throughput TCR beta sequencing. Donor age, sex, ethnicity and CMV serostatus were compiled together with the repertoire data. Genome-wide SNP genotypes for about three fifths of the roughly 670 donors were used in a later genetic analysis, which treated that subset as a discovery cohort. Every repertoire in the discovery cohort had been generated on one and the same sequencing platform. HLA typing included class I and class II loci at four-digit resolution. Typing coverage varied by locus: 629-630 donors for A, B, C, DRB1 and DQB1; around 560 for DQA1; about 570 for DPA1; roughly 450 for DPB1. Because of strong linkage in the cohort, roughly five DR-DQ haplotypes were treated as single units for association and clustering. Among about 410 genotyped donors of the cohort, an average of around 250,000 unique TCR beta nucleotide sequences was sequenced per donor, of which about 18% were non-productive.

The germline V gene (reference sequence) gives CDR1 as LNHDA and CDR2 as SQIVND. V and J lose 4 bases and 5 bases, and a span of 14 bases separates them. The CDR3 runs 14 residues from the cysteine to the phenylalanine. Only the CDR3 part of the read is kept: 42 bases, read in frame from the first base. In total, roughly 670 healthy bone marrow donors made up the cohort. Cohort members were all nominally healthy when sampled, although unrecorded immune exposures were likely present. The donor was CMV seronegative and was included in the group of hundreds of seronegative cohort members. A peripheral blood sample was collected from each donor, and TCR beta sequencing was performed on peripheral blood mononuclear cells. The Qiagen DNeasy Blood Extraction Kit was used to extract genomic DNA from the blood cell samples. Library construction relied on the immunoSEQ multiplex PCR assay. For the multiplex PCR, a mixture combining 60 forward primers for TCR Vbeta segments and 13 reverse primers for TCR Jbeta segments was used. The CDR3 region of rearranged TCR beta genes was amplified from genomic DNA with a multiplex PCR assay. Amplified TCR beta libraries were sequenced as 87-base-pair reads on the Illumina HiSeq System. The authors' pipeline ran thus. A later analysis tallied 80 million to 95 million unique TCR beta chains across the 666 repertoires, and about 10 million of those chains were shared by two or more donors. Raw reads were error-corrected and collapsed into unique sequences with a nearest-neighbor algorithm that merged closely related sequences to remove PCR and sequencing errors. CDR3 sequences were aligned to IMGT reference sequences to assign V, D and J gene segments. For a sequence to be retained, a match of at least six nucleotides was required to both a V gene segment and a J gene segment. A rearrangement counted as productive if the CDR3 had no stop codons and remained in frame with V and J, and every other rearrangement counted as non-productive. Following IMGT convention, CDR3 was defined as the stretch from the second conserved V-encoded cysteine up to the conserved J-encoded phenylalanine. In an earlier analysis of more than 550 of the donors, sequences lacking an unambiguous match to a single V gene segment were excluded. An earlier analysis of about 600 of the donors called V segments functional above 56.7% productive rearrangements and segregating when the between-donor standard deviation exceeded 5%. To diagnose cytomegalovirus status from the catalog of TCR beta chain sequences, a statistical classification framework was built. A later analysis assigned V and J genes by comparing TCR nucleotide sequences with IMGT/GENE-DB human TR gene sequences. Using the TCRdist pipeline, a later analysis assigned CDR3 sequences along with most-parsimonious VDJ recombination scenarios. A later analysis defined each TCR beta chain by its CDR3 amino acid sequence plus V-gene family, and excluded reads lacking a unique V-gene family. In a later analysis, fewer than 600 highly shared, low-generation-probability nucleotide sequences were removed to address suspected cross-contamination and a sequencing artifact. In a later analysis, a clonal expansion index for each public chain was calculated from normalized within-repertoire ranks of inferred template counts. Generation probabilities in a later analysis came from a VDJ recombination model fitted to out-of-frame rearrangements, and those results were checked against IGoR. A later analysis scored TCR-TCR, TCR-HLA and TCR-CMV co-occurrence with hypergeometric tests, applying a repertoire-size bias correction to TCR pairs. In a later analysis, false discovery rates were estimated by permuting HLA or CMV assignments 20 times. In a later analysis, co-occurring TCRs were grouped using DBSCAN, with TCRdist sequence similarity added in when clustering inside HLA-allele-positive subsets. Repertoires with fewer than 30,000 or more than 120,000 public chains, plus five repertoires with anomalous nucleotide sharing, were excluded from co-occurrence clustering. Held by TCRdb, this immuneACCESS table contains in-frame sequences only and omits some clones. Under half of the omission traces to an unresolved V gene where checked; the cause of the rest is unknown. V and J calls and clone size are those listed in that table; D and trimming were worked out from the DNA. For this sample there are approximately 150,000 clones; roughly 79% appear just once. Under 15% of the sample comes from the top ten.

What the work shows at the level of the full study, not this receptor alone: The only immune exposure information available for the cohort was CMV serostatus. In both the original and validation cohorts, the classifier was reported to diagnose cytomegalovirus status with high specificity and sensitivity. Because the 87-base-pair reads could not distinguish some IMGT-functional V segments, including TRBV6-2 and TRBV6-3, those segments were excluded. A few of the identified cytomegalovirus-associated TCR beta chains were confirmed in vitro to be specific for cytomegalovirus antigens. An association between a missense DCLRE1C variant and V-gene and J-gene trimming of TCR beta chains was found in a later genetic analysis and replicated in an independent cohort. A later analysis found that most CMV-associated TCR beta chains appeared HLA-restricted, with HLA associations seemingly driven largely by CMV exposure. Across donors, most TCR sequences were observed very rarely, whereas some public TCRs were present in many individuals. A later analysis found that TCR association rates varied across HLA loci, with DRB1 alleles showing the most associated TCRs and HLA-C alleles the fewest. Compared with the approximately 720-donor mean, donors in an Asian-associated ancestry cluster had fewer N-insertions in productive TCRs, according to a later genetic analysis. The study listed approximately 150 TCR beta chains as associated with cytomegalovirus. Specific HLA alleles were associated with about 17,000 TCR beta sequences at a false discovery rate of 0.05 in a later analysis. In a later analysis, several top co-occurrence clusters were reported to appear linked to parvovirus B19, influenza, CMV and Epstein-Barr virus. The authors suggested that the approach could potentially be extended to other disease states and immunological phenotypes. Over 15 rarely observed V segments, including chromosome 9 orphons, were excluded from the earlier analysis of several hundred of the donors because counts were too low. A cluster of highly shared sequence variants was judged likely to represent a technical artifact of the sequencing pipeline. Because HLA typing was unavailable for some donors at each locus, only the typed subset was used in association tests. In an earlier analysis of fewer than 700 of the donors, most TCR beta V segments appeared in productive rearrangements about 87% or about 30% of the time, broadly matching IMGT annotations. When HLA alleles, especially DR and DQ, strongly co-occurred, TCR associations were difficult to assign to individual alleles. Presence/absence analyses assumed roughly uniform sequencing depth across donors, an assumption that may not hold. A later analysis found that HLA-associated TCR beta chains were more clonally expanded and had lower generation probabilities than equally common non-associated chains. In this cohort, only TCR beta chains were sequenced, and detectable features were limited by the absence of alpha or paired-chain data. A further reported finding was that TCR beta sequences accurately predicted the HLA-A and HLA-B alleles for most subjects in the first cohort. Linkage disequilibrium might explain the correlated functional status among segregating V segments, but an unknown experimental factor could not be excluded.

This clone appeared a few times. No antigen is known for it. No much larger clonotype is one base removed from it; base qualities were not supplied. Sequenced material: PBMCs. Recombination joined TRBV19 with TRBJ2-5; D gene: possibly TRBD1, on 5 matching bases. The clonotype was recovered from a woman aged 45-60 years in good health and CMV-seronegative. The bases are TGTGCCAGTAGTAAAGGTCAAGGGGTGGAGACCCAGTACTTC. Translated, this is CASSKGQGVETQYF.